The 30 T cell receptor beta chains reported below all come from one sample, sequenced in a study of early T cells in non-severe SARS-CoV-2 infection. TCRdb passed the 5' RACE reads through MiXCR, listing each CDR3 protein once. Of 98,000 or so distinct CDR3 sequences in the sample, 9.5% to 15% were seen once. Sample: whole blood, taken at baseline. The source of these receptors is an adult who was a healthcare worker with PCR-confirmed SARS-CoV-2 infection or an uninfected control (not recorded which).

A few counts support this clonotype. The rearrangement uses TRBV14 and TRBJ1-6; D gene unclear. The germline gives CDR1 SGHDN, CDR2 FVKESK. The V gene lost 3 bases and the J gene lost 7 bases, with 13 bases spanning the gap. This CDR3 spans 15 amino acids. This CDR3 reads CASSQAGNWNSPLHF. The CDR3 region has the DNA TGTGCCAGCAGCCAGGCGGGTAACTGGAATTCACCCCTCCACTTT.

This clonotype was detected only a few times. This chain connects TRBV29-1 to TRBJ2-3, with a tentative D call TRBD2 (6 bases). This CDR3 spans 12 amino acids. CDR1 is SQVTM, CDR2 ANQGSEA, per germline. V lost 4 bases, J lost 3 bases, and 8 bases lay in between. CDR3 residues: CSVAAGTDTQYF. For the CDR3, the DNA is TGCAGCGTTGCCGCGGGGACAGATACGCAGTATTTT.

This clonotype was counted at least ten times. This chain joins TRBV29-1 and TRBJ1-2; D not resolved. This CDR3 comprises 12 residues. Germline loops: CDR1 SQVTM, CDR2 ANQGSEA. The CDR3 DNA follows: TGCAGTCGTAGCGGCGGTAACTATGGCTACACCTTC. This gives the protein CSRSGGNYGYTF.

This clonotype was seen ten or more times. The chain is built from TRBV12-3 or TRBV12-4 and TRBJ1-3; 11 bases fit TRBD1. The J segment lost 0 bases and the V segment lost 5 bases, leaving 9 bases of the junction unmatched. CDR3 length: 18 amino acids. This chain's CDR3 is CASSPWTGGVLSGNTIYF. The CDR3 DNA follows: TGTGCCAGCAGTCCTTGGACAGGGGGCGTTCTCTCTGGAAACACCATATATTTT.

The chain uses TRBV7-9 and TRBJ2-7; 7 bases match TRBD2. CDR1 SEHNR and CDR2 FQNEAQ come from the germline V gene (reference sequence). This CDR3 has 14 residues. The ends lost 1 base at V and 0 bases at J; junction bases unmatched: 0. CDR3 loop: CASSLGTSSYEQYF. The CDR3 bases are TGTGCCAGCAGCTTAGGGACTAGCTCCTACGAGCAGTACTTC. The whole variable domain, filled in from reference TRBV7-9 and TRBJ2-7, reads DTGVSQNPRHKITKRGQNVTFRCDPISEHNRLYWYRQTLGQGPEFLTYFQNEAQLEKSRLLSDRFSAERPKGSFSTLEIQRTEQGDSAMYLCASSLGTSSYEQYFGPGTRLTVT.

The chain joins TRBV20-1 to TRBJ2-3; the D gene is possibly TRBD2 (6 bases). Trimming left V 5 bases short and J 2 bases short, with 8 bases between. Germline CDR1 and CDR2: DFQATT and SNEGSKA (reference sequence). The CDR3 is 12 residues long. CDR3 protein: CSAGTDTDTQYF. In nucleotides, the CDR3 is TGCAGTGCTGGGACTGACACAGATACGCAGTATTTT.

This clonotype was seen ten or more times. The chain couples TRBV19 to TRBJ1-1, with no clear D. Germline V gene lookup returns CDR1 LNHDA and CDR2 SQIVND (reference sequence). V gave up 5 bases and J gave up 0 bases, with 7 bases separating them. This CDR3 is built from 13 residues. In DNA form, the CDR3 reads TGTGCCAGTAGTCCTCCGATGAACACTGAAGCTTTCTTT. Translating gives CASSPPMNTEAFF.

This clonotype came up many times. The CDR3 spells CAPLTYEQYF. CDR3 sequence (DNA): TGTGCCCCTTTAACGTACGAGCAGTACTTC. This chain uses TRBV19 with TRBJ2-7, with D unresolved. V gave up 11 bases and J gave up 4 bases, with 9 bases separating them. The CDR3 spans 10 residues. CDR1 and CDR2 (germline): LNHDA, SQIVND (reference sequence).

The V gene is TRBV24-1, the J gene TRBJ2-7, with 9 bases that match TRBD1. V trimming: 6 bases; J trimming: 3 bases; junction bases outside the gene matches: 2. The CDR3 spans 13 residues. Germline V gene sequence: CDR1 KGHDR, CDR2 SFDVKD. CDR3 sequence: CATSSGQGYEQYF. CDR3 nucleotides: TGTGCCACCAGTTCGGGACAGGGCTACGAGCAGTACTTC.

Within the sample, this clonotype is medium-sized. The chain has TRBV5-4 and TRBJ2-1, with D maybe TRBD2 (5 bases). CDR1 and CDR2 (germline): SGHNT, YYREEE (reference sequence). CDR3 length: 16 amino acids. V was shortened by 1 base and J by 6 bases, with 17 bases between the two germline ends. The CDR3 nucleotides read TGTGCCAGCAGCTTGTCCGGGGAATCATTGGTCAATGAGCAGTTCTTC. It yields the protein CASSLSGESLVNEQFF.

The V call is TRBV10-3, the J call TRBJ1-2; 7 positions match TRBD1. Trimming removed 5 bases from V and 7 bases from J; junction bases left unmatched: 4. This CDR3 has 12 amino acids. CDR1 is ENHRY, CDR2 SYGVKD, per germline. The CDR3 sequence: CAISRDSPGYTF. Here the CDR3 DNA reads TGTGCCATCAGTCGGGACAGCCCTGGCTACACCTTC.

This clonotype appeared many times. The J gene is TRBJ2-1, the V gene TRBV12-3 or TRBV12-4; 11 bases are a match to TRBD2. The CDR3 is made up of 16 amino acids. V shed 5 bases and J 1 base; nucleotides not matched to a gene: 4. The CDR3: CASSPGLAGSYNEQFF. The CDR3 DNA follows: TGTGCCAGCAGTCCCGGACTAGCGGGTTCCTACAATGAGCAGTTCTTC.

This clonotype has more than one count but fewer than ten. The CDR3 region is CASSFMGRGGDTQYF. The DNA for the CDR3 is TGTGCCAGCAGTTTTATGGGTCGGGGTGGAGATACGCAGTATTTT. This sequence joins TRBV12-3 or TRBV12-4 and TRBJ2-3; possibly TRBD2 for D (5 bases). The CDR3 is made up of 15 amino acids. V was shortened by 3 bases and J by 5 bases, with 15 bases between the two germline ends.

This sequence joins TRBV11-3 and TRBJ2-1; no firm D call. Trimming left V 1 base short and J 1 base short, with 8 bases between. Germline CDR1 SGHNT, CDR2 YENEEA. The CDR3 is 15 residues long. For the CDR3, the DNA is TGTGCCAGCAGCTTAGCCCCGTCATCCTACAATGAGCAGTTCTTC. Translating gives CASSLAPSSYNEQFF.

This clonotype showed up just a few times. In nucleotides, the CDR3 is TGCAGCGTTGGTGTGTACAATGAGCAGTTCTTC. As protein: CSVGVYNEQFF. The chain combines TRBV29-1 with TRBJ2-1, with no clear D. Trimming took 4 bases from V and 4 from J, leaving 5 bases between them. Germline CDR1 is SQVTM and CDR2 is ANQGSEA. The CDR3 has 11 residues.

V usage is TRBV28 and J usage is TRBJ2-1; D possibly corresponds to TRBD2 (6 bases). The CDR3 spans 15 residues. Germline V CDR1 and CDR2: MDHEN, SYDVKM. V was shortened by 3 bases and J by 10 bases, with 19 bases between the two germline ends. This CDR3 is CASSFPRAGSTEQFF. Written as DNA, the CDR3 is TGTGCCAGCAGTTTCCCCCGGGCGGGAAGTACAGAGCAGTTCTTC.

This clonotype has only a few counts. The CDR3 is CSAPYSKTQYF. CDR3 coding DNA: TGCAGTGCTCCATACTCGAAGACCCAGTACTTC. The chain uses TRBV20-1 and TRBJ2-5; D remains unclear. The germline CDR1 and CDR2 sequences are DFQATT and SNEGSKA (reference sequence). The V gene lost 5 bases and the J gene lost 6 bases, with 10 bases spanning the gap. This CDR3 spans 11 amino acids.

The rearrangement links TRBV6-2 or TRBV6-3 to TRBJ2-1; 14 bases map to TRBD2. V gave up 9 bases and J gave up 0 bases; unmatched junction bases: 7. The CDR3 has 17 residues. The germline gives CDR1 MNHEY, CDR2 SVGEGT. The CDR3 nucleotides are TGTGCCAGTGGACTAGCGGGAGGATTCTCCTCCTACAATGAGCAGTTCTTC. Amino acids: CASGLAGGFSSYNEQFF.

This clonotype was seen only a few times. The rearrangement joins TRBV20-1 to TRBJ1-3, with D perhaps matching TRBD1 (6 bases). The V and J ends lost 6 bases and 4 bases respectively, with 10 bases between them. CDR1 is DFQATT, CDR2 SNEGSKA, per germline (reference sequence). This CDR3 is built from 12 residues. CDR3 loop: CSALGGGNTIYF. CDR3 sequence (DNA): TGCAGTGCATTGGGGGGCGGAAACACCATATATTTT.

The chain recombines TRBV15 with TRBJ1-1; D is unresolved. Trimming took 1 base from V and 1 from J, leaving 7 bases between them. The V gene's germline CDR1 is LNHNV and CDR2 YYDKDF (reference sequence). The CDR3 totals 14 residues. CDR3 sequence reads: CATSRAGANTEAFF. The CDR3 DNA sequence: TGTGCCACCAGCAGAGCCGGAGCGAACACTGAAGCTTTCTTT.

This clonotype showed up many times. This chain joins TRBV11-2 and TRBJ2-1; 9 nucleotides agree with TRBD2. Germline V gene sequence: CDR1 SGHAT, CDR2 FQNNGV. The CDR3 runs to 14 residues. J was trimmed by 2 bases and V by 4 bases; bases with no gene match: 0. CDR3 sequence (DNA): TGTGCCAGCAGCTGGACTAGCGCCTACAATGAGCAGTTCTTC. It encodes CASSWTSAYNEQFF.

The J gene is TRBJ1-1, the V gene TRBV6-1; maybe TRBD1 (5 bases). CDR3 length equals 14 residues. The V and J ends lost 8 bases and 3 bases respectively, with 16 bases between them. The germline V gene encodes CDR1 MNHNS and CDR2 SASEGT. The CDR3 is CASPPLGPDTEAFF. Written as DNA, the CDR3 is TGTGCCAGCCCCCCTCTGGGGCCCGACACTGAAGCTTTCTTT.

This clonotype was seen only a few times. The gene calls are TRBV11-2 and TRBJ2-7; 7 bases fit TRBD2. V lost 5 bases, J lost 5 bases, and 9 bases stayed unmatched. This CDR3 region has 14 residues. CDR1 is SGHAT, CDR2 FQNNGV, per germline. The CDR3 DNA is TGTGCCAGCAGCCCCTGGGAGGGGACCCACGAGCAGTACTTC. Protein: CASSPWEGTHEQYF.

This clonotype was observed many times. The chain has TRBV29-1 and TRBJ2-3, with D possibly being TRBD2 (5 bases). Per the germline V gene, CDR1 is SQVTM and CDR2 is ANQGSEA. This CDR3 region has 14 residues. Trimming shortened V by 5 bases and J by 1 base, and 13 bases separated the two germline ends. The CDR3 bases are TGCAGCGTTCCCGACGGGCGGGGCACAGATACGCAGTATTTT. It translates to CSVPDGRGTDTQYF.

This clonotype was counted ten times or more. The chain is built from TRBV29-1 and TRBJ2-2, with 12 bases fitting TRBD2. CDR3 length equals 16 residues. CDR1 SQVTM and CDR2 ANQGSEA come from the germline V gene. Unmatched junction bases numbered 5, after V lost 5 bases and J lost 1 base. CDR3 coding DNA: TGCAGCGTTAAGCCTAGCGGGAGGGAGAACACCGGGGAGCTGTTTTTT. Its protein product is CSVKPSGRENTGELFF.

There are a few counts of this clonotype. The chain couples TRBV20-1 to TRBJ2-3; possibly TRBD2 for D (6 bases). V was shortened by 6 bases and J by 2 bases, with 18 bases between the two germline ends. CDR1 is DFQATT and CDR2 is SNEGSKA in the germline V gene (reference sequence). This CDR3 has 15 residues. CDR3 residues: CSAQRPGVITDTQYF. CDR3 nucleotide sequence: TGCAGTGCCCAAAGGCCGGGGGTGATCACAGATACGCAGTATTTT.

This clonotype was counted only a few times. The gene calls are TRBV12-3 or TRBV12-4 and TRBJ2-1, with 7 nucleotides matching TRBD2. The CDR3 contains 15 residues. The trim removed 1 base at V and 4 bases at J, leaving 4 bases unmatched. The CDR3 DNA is TGTGCCAGCAGTTTAGGAAGCGGGGAATACAATGAGCAGTTCTTC. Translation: CASSLGSGEYNEQFF.

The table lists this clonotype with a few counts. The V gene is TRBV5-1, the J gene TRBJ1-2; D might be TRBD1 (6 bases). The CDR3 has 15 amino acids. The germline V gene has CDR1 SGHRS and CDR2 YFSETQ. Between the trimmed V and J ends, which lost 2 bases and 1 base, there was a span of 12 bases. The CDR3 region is CASSFVGTINYGYTF. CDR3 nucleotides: TGCGCCAGCAGCTTTGTGGGGACAATTAACTATGGCTACACCTTC. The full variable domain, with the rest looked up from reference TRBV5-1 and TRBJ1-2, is KAGVTQTPRYLIKTRGQQVTLSCSPISGHRSVSWYQQTPGQGLQFLFEYFSETQRNKGNFPGRFSGRQFSNSRSEMNVSTLELGDSALYLCASSFVGTINYGYTFGSGTRLTVV.

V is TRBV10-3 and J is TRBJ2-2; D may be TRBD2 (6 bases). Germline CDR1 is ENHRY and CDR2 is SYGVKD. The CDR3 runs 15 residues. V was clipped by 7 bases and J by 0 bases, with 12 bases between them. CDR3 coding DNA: TGTGCCATCACTACACGGGGGACGAACACCGGGGAGCTGTTTTTT. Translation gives CAITTRGTNTGELFF.

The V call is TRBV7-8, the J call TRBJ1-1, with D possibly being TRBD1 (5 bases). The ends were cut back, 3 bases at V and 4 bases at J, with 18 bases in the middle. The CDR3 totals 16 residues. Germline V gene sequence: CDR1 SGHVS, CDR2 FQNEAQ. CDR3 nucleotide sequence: TGTGCCAGCAGCTTCGCGGATTGGGGCGCGGGCACTGAAGCTTTCTTT. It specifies CASSFADWGAGTEAFF.